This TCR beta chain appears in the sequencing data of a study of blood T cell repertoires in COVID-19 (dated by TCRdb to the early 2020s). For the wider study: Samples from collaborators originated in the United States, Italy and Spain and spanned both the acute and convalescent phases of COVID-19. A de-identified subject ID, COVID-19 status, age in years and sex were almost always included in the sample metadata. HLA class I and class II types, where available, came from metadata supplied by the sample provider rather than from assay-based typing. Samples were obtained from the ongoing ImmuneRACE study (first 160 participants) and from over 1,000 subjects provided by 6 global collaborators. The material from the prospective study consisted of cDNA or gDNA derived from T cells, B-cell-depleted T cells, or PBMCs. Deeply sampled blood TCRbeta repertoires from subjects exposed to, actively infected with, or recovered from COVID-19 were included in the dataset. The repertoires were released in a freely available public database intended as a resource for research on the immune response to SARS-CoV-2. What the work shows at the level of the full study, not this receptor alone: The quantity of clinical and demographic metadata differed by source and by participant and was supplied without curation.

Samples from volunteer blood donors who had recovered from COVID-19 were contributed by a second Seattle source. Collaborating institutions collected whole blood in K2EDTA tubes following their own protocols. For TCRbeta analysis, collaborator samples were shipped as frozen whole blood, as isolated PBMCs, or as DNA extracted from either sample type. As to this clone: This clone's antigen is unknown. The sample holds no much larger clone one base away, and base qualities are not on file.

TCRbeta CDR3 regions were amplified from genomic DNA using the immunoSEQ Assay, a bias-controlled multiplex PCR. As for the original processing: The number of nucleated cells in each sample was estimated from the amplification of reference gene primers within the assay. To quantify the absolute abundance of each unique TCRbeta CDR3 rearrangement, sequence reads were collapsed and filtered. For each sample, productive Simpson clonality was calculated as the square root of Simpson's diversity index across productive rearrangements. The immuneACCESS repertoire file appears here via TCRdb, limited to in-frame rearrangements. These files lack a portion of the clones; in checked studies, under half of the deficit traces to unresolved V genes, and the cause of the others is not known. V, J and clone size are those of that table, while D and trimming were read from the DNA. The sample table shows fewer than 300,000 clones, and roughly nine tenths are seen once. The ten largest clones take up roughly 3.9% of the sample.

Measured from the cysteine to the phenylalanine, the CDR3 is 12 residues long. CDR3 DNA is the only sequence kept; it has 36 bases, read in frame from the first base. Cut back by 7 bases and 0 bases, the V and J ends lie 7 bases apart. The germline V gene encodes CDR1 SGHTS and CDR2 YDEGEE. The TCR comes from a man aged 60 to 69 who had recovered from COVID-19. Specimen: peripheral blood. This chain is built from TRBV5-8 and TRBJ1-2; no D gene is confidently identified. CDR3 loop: CASRQTNYGYTF. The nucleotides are TGTGCCAGCCGACAAACTAACTATGGCTACACCTTC.